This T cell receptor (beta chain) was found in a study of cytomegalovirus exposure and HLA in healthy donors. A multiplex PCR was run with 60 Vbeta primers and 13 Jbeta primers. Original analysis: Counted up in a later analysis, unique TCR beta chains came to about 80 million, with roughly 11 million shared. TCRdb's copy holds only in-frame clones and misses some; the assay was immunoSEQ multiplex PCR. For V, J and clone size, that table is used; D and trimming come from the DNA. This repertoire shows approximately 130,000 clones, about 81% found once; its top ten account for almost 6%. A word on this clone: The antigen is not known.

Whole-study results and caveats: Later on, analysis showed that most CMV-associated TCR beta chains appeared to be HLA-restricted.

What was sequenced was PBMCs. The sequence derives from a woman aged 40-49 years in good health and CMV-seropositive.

The CDR3 DNA follows: TGTGCCAGCAGCTCGTTACCGGGGTCGATGACGCAGTATTTT. Translation gives CASSSLPGSMTQYF. This chain uses TRBV7-8 with TRBJ2-3; D is possibly TRBD2 (5 bases). The V gene lost 4 bases and the J gene lost 9 bases, with 17 bases spanning the gap. The germline V gene encodes CDR1 SGHVS and CDR2 FQNEAQ. CDR3 size: 14 residues.